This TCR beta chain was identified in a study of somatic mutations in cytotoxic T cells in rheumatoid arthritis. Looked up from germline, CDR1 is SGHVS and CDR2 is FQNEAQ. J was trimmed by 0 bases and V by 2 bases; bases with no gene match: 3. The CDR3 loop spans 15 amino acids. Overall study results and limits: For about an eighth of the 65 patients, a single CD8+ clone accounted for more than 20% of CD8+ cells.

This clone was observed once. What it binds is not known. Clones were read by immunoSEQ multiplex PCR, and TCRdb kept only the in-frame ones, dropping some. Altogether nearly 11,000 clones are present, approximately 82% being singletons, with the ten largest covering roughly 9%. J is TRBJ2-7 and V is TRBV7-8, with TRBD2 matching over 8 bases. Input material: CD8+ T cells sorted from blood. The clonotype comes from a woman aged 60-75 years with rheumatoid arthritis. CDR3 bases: TGTGCCAGCAGCTTATCCAGCGGGAGCTCCTACGAGCAGTACTTC. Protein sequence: CASSLSSGSSYEQYF.